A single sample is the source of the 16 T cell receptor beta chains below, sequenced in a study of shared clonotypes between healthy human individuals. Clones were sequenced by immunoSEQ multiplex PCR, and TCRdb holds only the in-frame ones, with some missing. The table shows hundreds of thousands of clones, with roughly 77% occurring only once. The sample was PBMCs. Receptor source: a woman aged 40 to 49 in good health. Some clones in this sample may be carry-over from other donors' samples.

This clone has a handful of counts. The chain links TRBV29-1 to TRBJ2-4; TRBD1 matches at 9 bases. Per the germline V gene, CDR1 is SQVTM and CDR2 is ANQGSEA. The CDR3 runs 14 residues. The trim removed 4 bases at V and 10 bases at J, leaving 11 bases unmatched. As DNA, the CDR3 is TGCAGCGTTGGGGTGGATCAGGGACAGGGTATTCAGTACTTC. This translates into CSVGVDQGQGIQYF.

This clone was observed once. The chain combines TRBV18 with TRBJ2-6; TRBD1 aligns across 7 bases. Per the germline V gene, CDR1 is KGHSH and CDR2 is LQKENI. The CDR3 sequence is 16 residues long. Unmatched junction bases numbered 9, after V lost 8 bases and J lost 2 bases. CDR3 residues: CASQDRLAAGANVLTF. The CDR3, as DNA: TGTGCCAGCCAGGACAGGCTAGCCGCTGGGGCCAACGTCCTGACTTTC.

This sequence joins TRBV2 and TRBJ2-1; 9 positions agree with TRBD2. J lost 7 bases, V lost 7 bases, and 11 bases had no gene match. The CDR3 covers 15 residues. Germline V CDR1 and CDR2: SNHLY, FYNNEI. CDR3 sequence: CASNIAGVGVNEQFF. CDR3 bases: TGTGCCAGCAATATAGCGGGAGTGGGGGTGAATGAGCAGTTCTTC.

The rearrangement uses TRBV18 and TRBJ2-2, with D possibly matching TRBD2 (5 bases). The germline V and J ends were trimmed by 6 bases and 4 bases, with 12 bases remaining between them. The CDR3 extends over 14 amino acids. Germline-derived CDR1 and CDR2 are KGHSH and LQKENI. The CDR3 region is CASSPPGVTGELFF. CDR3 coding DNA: TGTGCCAGCTCCCCCCCCGGGGTCACCGGGGAGCTGTTTTTT.

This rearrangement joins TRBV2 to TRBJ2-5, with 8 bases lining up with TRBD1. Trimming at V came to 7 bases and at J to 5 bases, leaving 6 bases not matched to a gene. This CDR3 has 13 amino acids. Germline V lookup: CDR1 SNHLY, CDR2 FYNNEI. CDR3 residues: CASTGQGGETQYF. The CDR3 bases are TGTGCCAGCACCGGACAGGGTGGGGAGACCCAGTACTTC.

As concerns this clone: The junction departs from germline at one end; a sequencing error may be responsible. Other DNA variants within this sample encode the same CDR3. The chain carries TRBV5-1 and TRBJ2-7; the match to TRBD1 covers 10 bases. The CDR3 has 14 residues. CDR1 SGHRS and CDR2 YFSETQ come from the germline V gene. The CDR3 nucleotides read TGCGCCAGCAGGTTGGGACAGGGGACCTACGAGCAGTACTTC. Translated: CASRLGQGTYEQYF.

This CDR3 is CAWSGARESQYF. The CDR3 coding sequence is TGTGCCTGGAGTGGGGCTCGGGAGTCCCAGTACTTC. The V and J genes are TRBV30 and TRBJ2-5; D possibly corresponds to TRBD2 (6 bases). The CDR3 has 12 amino acids. Germline-derived CDR1 and CDR2 are GTSNPN and SVGIG (reference sequence). The V end was cut by 1 base, the J end by 9 bases, with 12 bases between.

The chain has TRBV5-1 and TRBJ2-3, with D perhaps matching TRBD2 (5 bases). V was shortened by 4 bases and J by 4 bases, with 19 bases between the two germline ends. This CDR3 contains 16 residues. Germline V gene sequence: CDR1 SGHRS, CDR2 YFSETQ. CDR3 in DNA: TGCGCCAGCAGCCTCTTAGGGTCTCGGGGAGCAGATACGCAGTATTTT. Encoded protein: CASSLLGSRGADTQYF.

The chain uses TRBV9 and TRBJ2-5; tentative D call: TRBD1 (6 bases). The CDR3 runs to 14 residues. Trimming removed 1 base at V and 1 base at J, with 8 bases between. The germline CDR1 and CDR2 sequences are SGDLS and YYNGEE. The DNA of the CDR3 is TGTGCCAGCAGCGTAATAGGGGGCCAAGAGACCCAGTACTTC. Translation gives CASSVIGGQETQYF. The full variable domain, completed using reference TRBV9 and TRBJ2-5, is DSGVTQTPKHLITATGQRVTLRCSPRSGDLSVYWYQQSLDQGLQFLIQYYNGEERAKGNILERFSAQQFPDLHSELNLSSLELGDSALYFCASSVIGGQETQYFGPGTRLLVL.

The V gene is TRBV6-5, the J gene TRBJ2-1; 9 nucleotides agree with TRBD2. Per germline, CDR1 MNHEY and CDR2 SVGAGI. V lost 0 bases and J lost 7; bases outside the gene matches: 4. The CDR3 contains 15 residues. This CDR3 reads CASSYSGGRENEQFF. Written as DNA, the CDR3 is TGTGCCAGCAGTTACTCAGGCGGGAGGGAGAATGAGCAGTTCTTC.

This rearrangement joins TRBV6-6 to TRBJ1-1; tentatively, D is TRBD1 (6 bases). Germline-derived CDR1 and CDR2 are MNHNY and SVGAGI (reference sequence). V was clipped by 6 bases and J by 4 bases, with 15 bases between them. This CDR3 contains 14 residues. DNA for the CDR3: TGTGCCAGCAGGACTACAGGGTTCGTCACTGAAGCTTTCTTT. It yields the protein CASRTTGFVTEAFF.

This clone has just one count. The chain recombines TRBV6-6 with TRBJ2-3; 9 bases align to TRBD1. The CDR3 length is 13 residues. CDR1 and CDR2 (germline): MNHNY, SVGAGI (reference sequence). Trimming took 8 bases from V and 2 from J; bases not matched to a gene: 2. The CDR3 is CASGQGPTDTQYF. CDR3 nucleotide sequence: TGTGCCAGCGGACAGGGGCCCACAGATACGCAGTATTTT.

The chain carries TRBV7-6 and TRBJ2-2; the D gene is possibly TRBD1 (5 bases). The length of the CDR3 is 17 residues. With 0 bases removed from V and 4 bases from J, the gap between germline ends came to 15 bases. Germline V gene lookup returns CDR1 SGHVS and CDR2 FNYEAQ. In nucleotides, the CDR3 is TGTGCCAGCAGCTTAGCCCGACAGTCGTGGATCACCGGGGAGCTGTTTTTT. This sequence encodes CASSLARQSWITGELFF.

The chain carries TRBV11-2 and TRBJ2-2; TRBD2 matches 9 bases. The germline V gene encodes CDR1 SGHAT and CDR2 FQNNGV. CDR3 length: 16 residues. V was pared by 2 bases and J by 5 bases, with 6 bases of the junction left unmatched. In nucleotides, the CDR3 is TGTGCCAGCAGCTTAATGCGGGGGGGTATAACCGGGGAGCTGTTTTTT. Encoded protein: CASSLMRGGITGELFF.

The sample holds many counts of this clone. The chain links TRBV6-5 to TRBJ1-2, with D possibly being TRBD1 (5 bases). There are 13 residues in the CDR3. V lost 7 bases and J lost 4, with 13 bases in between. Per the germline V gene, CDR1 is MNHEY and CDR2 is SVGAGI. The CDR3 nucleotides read TGTGCCAGCATGAGACAGCTTGGCTATGGCTACACCTTC. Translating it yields CASMRQLGYGYTF.

Here the CDR3 DNA reads TGTGCCAGCAGCTTACAACACGGACAGGGGTACGAGCAGTACTTC. Protein: CASSLQHGQGYEQYF. The chain uses TRBV7-3 and TRBJ2-7, with TRBD1 matching 9 bases. The CDR3 contains 15 residues. The V gene end was trimmed by 2 bases and the J gene end by 4 bases; junction bases not matched to a gene: 6. Germline V CDR1 and CDR2: SGHTA, FQGTGA.